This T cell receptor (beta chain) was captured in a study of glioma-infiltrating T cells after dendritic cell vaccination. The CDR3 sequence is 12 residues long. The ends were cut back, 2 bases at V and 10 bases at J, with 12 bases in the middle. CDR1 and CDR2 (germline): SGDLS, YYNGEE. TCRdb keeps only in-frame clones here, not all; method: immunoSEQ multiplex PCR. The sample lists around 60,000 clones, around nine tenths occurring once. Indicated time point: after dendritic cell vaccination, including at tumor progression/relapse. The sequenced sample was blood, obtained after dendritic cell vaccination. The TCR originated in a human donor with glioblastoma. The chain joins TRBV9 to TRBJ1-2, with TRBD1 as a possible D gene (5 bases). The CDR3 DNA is TGTGCCAGCAGCGTGGGCAGGGAACACTACACCTTC. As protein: CASSVGREHYTF.